Below, 17 T cell receptor beta chains from the same sample are listed, as sequenced in a study of regulatory T cells in long-lasting Graves disease. Library construction for TCR beta used iRepertoire HTBI primers and Arm-PCR of CDR3 regions. TCRdb ran MiXCR on the multiplex PCR reads and lists one entry per CDR3 protein. The data show 400,000 to 650,000 distinct CDR3 sequences, more than 15% seen once. The time point denotes: newly diagnosed GD, antithyroid drugs for less than 3 months. RNA from PBMCs was the source of the TCR library. These data also formed part of another study, on T cells in Graves' hyperthyroidism and ophthalmopathy.

The sequenced sample was peripheral blood mononuclear cells (PBMCs), obtained at new diagnosis, from a patient treated with antithyroid drugs. These receptors originate from a woman aged 35-65 years with Graves disease.

This clonotype has at least ten counts. The CDR3 DNA reads TGTGCCAGCAGTTACTCGACAGTCTATGGCTACACCTTC. It yields the protein CASSYSTVYGYTF. This rearrangement joins TRBV6-2 or TRBV6-3 to TRBJ1-2; TRBD1 might be the D (5 bases). The CDR3 runs to 13 residues. CDR1 MNHEY and CDR2 SVGEGT come from the germline V gene. Trimming cost V 0 bases and J 4 bases, with 6 bases left between them.

The J gene is TRBJ2-5, the V gene TRBV29-1; 10 nucleotides align to TRBD2. The germline V gene encodes CDR1 SQVTM and CDR2 ANQGSEA. J was trimmed by 2 bases and V by 5 bases; bases with no gene match: 2. The CDR3 spans 13 residues. The CDR3 region is CSVKLAGQETQYF. The CDR3, as DNA: TGCAGCGTTAAACTAGCGGGGCAAGAGACCCAGTACTTC.

This clonotype has ten or more counts. The chain combines TRBV5-1 with TRBJ1-2; no clear D. Germline V gives CDR1 SGHRS, CDR2 YFSETQ. The CDR3 spans 14 residues. V shed 5 bases and J shed 4 bases, with 15 bases lying between them. The CDR3 DNA reads TGCGCCAGCAGACTAGACACCGCGGTCTATGGCTACACCTTC. Protein sequence: CASRLDTAVYGYTF.

On this clonotype itself: A much bigger clone sits one base away, suggesting this may be a read error. The rearrangement links TRBV29-1 to TRBJ1-2; 9 nucleotides align to TRBD1. This CDR3 contains 14 residues. Germline CDR1 SQVTM, CDR2 ANQGSEA. The CDR3 DNA reads as TGCAGCGTTGAACGATTGGGACAGGGCAATGGCCACACCTTC. Translated: CSVERLGQGNGHTF.

This clonotype has at least ten counts. This chain connects TRBV5-1 to TRBJ2-5, with D possibly being TRBD2 (5 bases). With 4 bases removed from V and 4 bases from J, the gap between germline ends came to 17 bases. Per the germline V gene, CDR1 is SGHRS and CDR2 is YFSETQ. This CDR3 is built from 15 residues. Here the CDR3 reads CASSVLQREGETQYF. Here the CDR3 DNA reads TGCGCCAGCAGCGTACTCCAGAGGGAAGGAGAGACCCAGTACTTC. The complete variable domain, with remaining parts taken from reference TRBV5-1 and TRBJ2-5, reads KAGVTQTPRYLIKTRGQQVTLSCSPISGHRSVSWYQQTPGQGLQFLFEYFSETQRNKGNFPGRFSGRQFSNSRSEMNVSTLELGDSALYLCASSVLQREGETQYFGPGTRLLVL.

This clonotype has more than one count but fewer than ten. V and J are TRBV4-1 and TRBJ2-5; D gene uncertain. CDR3 length equals 15 residues. Deletions cut 4 bases from V and 2 bases from J, with 14 bases between. From germline, CDR1 is MGHRA and CDR2 YSYEKL. Here the CDR3 DNA reads TGCGCCAGCAGCCGCCGCCGGACGACACAAGAGACCCAGTACTTC. As protein: CASSRRRTTQETQYF.

The chain couples TRBV10-3 to TRBJ1-2, with D hard to call. Deletions cut 6 bases from V and 7 bases from J, with 18 bases between. CDR1 is ENHRY and CDR2 is SYGVKD in the germline V gene. This CDR3 contains 14 residues. The CDR3 coding sequence is TGTGCCATCAGCGCAGAGAGACTAAGTTCTGGCTACACCTTC. This translates into CAISAERLSSGYTF.

This clonotype was seen repeatedly, ten times or more. The genes are TRBV6-1 and TRBJ2-1; tentative D call: TRBD2 (5 bases). The CDR3 contains 12 residues. Germline values: CDR1 MNHNS, CDR2 SASEGT. Trimming left V 9 bases short and J 3 bases short, with 9 bases between. The CDR3: CASSGVYNEQFF. The CDR3 DNA reads as TGTGCCAGTTCCGGGGTCTACAATGAGCAGTTCTTC.

This clonotype was observed a handful of times. V gene TRBV5-6 combines with J gene TRBJ2-7; D is perhaps TRBD1 or TRBD2 (5 bases each). The CDR3 length is 14 residues. The V end lost 3 bases, the J end lost 5 bases, and 15 bases lay between the germline ends. The germline V gene encodes CDR1 SGHDT and CDR2 YYEEEE. CDR3 amino acids: CASSWAGAPHEQYF. The CDR3 region has the DNA TGTGCCAGCAGCTGGGCCGGGGCCCCCCACGAGCAGTACTTC.

This clonotype occurred a few times. V gene TRBV7-9 combines with J gene TRBJ1-1; D gene ambiguous. Trimming stripped 6 bases from V and 7 bases from J, with 12 bases between. Looked up from germline, CDR1 is SEHNR and CDR2 is FQNEAQ (reference sequence). The CDR3 is 12 residues long. This chain's CDR3 is CASRVAGREAFF. The CDR3 DNA is TGTGCCAGCAGAGTCGCAGGCCGTGAAGCTTTCTTT.

The sample holds a few counts of this clonotype. The genes are TRBV18 and TRBJ1-1; weak D call: TRBD1 (6 bases). The CDR3 contains 15 residues. The V gene's germline CDR1 is KGHSH and CDR2 LQKENI. Between the trimmed V and J ends, which lost 3 bases and 2 bases, there was a span of 13 bases. In DNA, the CDR3 is TGTGCCAGCTCACCTGTATTGGACAGAAACACTGAAGCTTTCTTT. Translated, it gives CASSPVLDRNTEAFF.

There are many counts of this clonotype. The chain joins TRBV11-2 to TRBJ1-6; possible D gene TRBD1, 6 bases. The length of the CDR3 is 16 residues. Between the trimmed V and J ends, which lost 3 bases and 8 bases, there was a span of 17 bases. Germline CDR1 reads SGHAT; CDR2 reads FQNNGV. The CDR3 sequence is CASSFPSVRGDSPLHF. The CDR3 DNA reads as TGTGCCAGCAGCTTTCCTTCGGTAAGGGGGGATTCACCCCTCCACTTT.

This clonotype was seen a handful of times. V usage is TRBV29-1 and J usage is TRBJ2-1, with 7 bases identical to TRBD2. Per germline, CDR1 SQVTM and CDR2 ANQGSEA. The CDR3 consists of 15 residues. Unmatched junction bases numbered 13, after V lost 6 bases and J lost 5 bases. CDR3 bases: TGCAGCGTGGAGGTTTACGGGGGGACCAACAATGAGCAGTTCTTC. It specifies CSVEVYGGTNNEQFF.

V usage is TRBV5-8 and J usage is TRBJ2-2, with unresolved D. Trimming removed 2 bases from V and 9 bases from J, with 11 bases in between. This CDR3 comprises 13 residues. Germline loops: CDR1 SGHTS, CDR2 YDEGEE. CDR3 amino acids: CASSLADFRELFF. The DNA of the CDR3 is TGTGCCAGCAGCTTAGCCGACTTCCGGGAGCTGTTTTTT.

This clonotype showed up many times. The J gene is TRBJ2-1, the V gene TRBV6-5; tentatively, D is TRBD2 (7 bases). Deletions cut 0 bases from V and 0 bases from J, with 12 bases between. CDR3 length: 17 residues. Germline loops: CDR1 MNHEY, CDR2 SVGAGI. CDR3 DNA sequence: TGTGCCAGCAGTTACTCGGGCGGGGGCCACTCCTACAATGAGCAGTTCTTC. Its translation is CASSYSGGGHSYNEQFF.

Notes on this clonotype: At one end, the junction sequence differs from germline, possibly due to a read error. CDR3 bases: TGTGCCAGCAGAGGCAACCCGGGACAGGGGTCTTCGACCTACGAGCAGTACTTC. Translating gives CASRGNPGQGSSTYEQYF. The chain links TRBV10-2 to TRBJ2-7; TRBD1 aligns across 10 bases. The CDR3 has 18 amino acids. The germline V gene encodes CDR1 WSHSY and CDR2 SAAADI.

The table lists this clonotype with a few counts. J is TRBJ2-2 and V is TRBV19; D remains ambiguous. The length of the CDR3 is 13 residues. V lost 4 bases to trimming and J lost 3 bases, with 6 bases between them. Germline V gene sequence: CDR1 LNHDA, CDR2 SQIVND (reference sequence). The CDR3 region is CASSRPHTGELFF. CDR3 bases: TGTGCCAGTAGTAGGCCCCACACCGGGGAGCTGTTTTTT.